The 15 T cell receptor beta chains below come from one sample, sequenced in a study of beta chain features in type 1 diabetes. Expressed TCRB transcripts were sequenced because the entire RNA isolate underwent reverse transcription. Assay used: immunoSEQ multiplex PCR; TCRdb lists only in-frame clones, some missing. Seen here are roughly 500,000 clones, roughly 31% observed once, and the top ten hold 0.05% to 0.07%. Sequencing was done on a sample of naive CD4+ T cells from blood. These receptor sequences come from a man younger than 30 in good health.

The genes are TRBV9 and TRBJ2-7, with D possibly TRBD1 on 6 matching bases. The germline V gene has CDR1 SGDLS and CDR2 YYNGEE. V lost 4 bases and J 3 bases, leaving 17 bases between the germline ends. CDR3 size: 15 residues. CDR3 sequence reads: CASSPTGTLYYEQYF. The CDR3 bases are TGTGCCAGCAGCCCGACAGGCACGTTATACTACGAGCAGTACTTC. The whole variable domain, remainder taken from reference TRBV9 and TRBJ2-7, is DSGVTQTPKHLITATGQRVTLRCSPRSGDLSVYWYQQSLDQGLQFLIQYYNGEERAKGNILERFSAQQFPDLHSELNLSSLELGDSALYFCASSPTGTLYYEQYFGPGTRLTVT.

A few counts support this clone. The V gene is TRBV25-1, the J gene TRBJ2-1; 7 bases are shared with TRBD1. This CDR3 has 14 residues. V gave up 2 bases and J gave up 3 bases; unmatched junction bases: 1. Looked up from germline, CDR1 is MGHDK and CDR2 is SYGVNS. This CDR3 reads CASSEGQDYNEQFF. CDR3 nucleotide sequence: TGTGCCAGCAGTGAAGGACAGGACTACAATGAGCAGTTCTTC.

The rearrangement uses TRBV18 and TRBJ2-3; tentatively, D is TRBD2 (5 bases). The CDR3 loop spans 16 amino acids. Germline V CDR1 and CDR2: KGHSH, LQKENI. The V gene lost 5 bases and the J gene lost 3 bases, with 18 bases spanning the gap. In DNA form, the CDR3 reads TGTGCCAGCTCATCGCGGACGGGTGGAGGTACAGATACGCAGTATTTT. It translates to CASSSRTGGGTDTQYF. Variable domain in full (rest from reference TRBV18 and TRBJ2-3): NAGVMQNPRHLVRRRGQEARLRCSPMKGHSHVYWYRQLPEEGLKFMVYLQKENIIDESGMPKERFSAEFPKEGPSILRIQQVVRGDSAAYFCASSSRTGGGTDTQYFGPGTRLTVL.

The DNA for the CDR3 is TGTGCCAGCAGCCAAGGCCTATGGCGCACAGATACGCAGTATTTT. Translating it yields CASSQGLWRTDTQYF. V gene TRBV4-2 combines with J gene TRBJ2-3; D gene unclear. The V end was cut by 1 base, the J end by 1 base, with 9 bases between. The CDR3 is 15 residues long. Germline CDR1 is LGHNA and CDR2 is YNFKEQ.

This clone was picked up one time. V is TRBV11-2 and J is TRBJ2-5; no firm D call. V gave up 6 bases and J gave up 2 bases, with 7 bases separating them. The CDR3 is 12 amino acids. CDR1 is SGHAT and CDR2 is FQNNGV in the germline V gene. The CDR3 nucleotides are TGTGCCAGCAGTAGGTCTCAAGAGACCCAGTACTTC. Translating gives CASSRSQETQYF.

V is TRBV6-6 and J is TRBJ2-1, with 7 bases fitting TRBD2. Germline-derived CDR1 and CDR2 are MNHNY and SVGAGI (reference sequence). This CDR3 comprises 15 residues. J was trimmed by 4 bases and V by 2 bases; bases with no gene match: 5. The CDR3 DNA follows: TGTGCCAGCAGTTACCCAGGGACTACATACAATGAGCAGTTCTTC. Residues: CASSYPGTTYNEQFF.

This clone was seen more than once but under ten times. This chain connects TRBV7-6 to TRBJ2-3; TRBD1 agrees at 12 bases. Germline values: CDR1 SGHVS, CDR2 FNYEAQ. CDR3 length equals 16 residues. The ends lost 5 bases at V and 6 bases at J; junction bases unmatched: 9. In DNA, the CDR3 is TGTGCCAGCAGCCACCCGGGACAGGGGGCTTCTGATACGCAGTATTTT. Amino acid sequence: CASSHPGQGASDTQYF.

The chain couples TRBV30 to TRBJ2-1, with 8 bases lining up with TRBD1. The CDR3 totals 15 residues. After removal of 2 bases from V and 7 bases from J, the junction contained 10 bases not matched to a gene. Germline assignment: CDR1 GTSNPN and CDR2 SVGIG (reference sequence). The CDR3 DNA reads as TGTGCCTGGAGTACAGGGGGTATGGTCCGGAATGAGCAGTTCTTC. It encodes CAWSTGGMVRNEQFF. The whole variable domain, filled in from reference TRBV30 and TRBJ2-1, reads SQTIHQWPATLVQPVGSPLSLECTVEGTSNPNLYWYRQAAGRGLQLLFYSVGIGQISSEVPQNLSASRPQDRQFILSSKKLLLSDSGFYLCAWSTGGMVRNEQFFGPGTRLTVL.

This clone was observed a few times. J is TRBJ2-5 and V is TRBV6-5, with TRBD1 identical over 7 bases. The CDR3 has 12 residues. Trimming took 5 bases from V and 7 from J; bases not matched to a gene: 4. In germline, CDR1 is MNHEY, CDR2 SVGAGI. The chain's CDR3 is CASSRDRMTQYF. CDR3 coding DNA: TGTGCCAGCAGTCGGGACAGAATGACCCAGTACTTC.

This clone was detected once. The chain uses TRBV27 and TRBJ2-3; D ambiguous. Germline CDR1 and CDR2: MNHEY and SMNVEV (reference sequence). This CDR3 contains 14 residues. Trimming took 5 bases from V and 0 from J, leaving 9 bases between them. CDR3 amino acids: CASSRAASTDTQYF. The CDR3 DNA reads TGTGCCAGCAGTCGGGCAGCTAGCACAGATACGCAGTATTTT.

There are a few counts of this clone. The J gene is TRBJ1-5, the V gene TRBV4-1; a possible D gene is TRBD1 (5 bases). The CDR3 consists of 15 residues. V dropped 4 bases and J dropped 1 base, with 11 bases sitting between them. CDR1 and CDR2 from the germline V gene are MGHRA and YSYEKL. The CDR3 nucleotides are TGCGCCAGCAGCCTAGTGGGACGGAGCAATCAGCCCCAGCATTTT. Translating it yields CASSLVGRSNQPQHF.

This clone appeared a few times. This chain uses TRBV14 with TRBJ2-5; TRBD1 or TRBD2 may be the D gene (5 bases each). Germline CDR1 SGHDN, CDR2 FVKESK. The CDR3 runs 14 residues. V was shortened by 5 bases and J by 1 base, with 11 bases between the two germline ends. CDR3 region: CASSGRQTQETQYF. Written as DNA, the CDR3 is TGTGCCAGCAGCGGGAGACAGACCCAAGAGACCCAGTACTTC. The entire variable domain, with the rest obtained from reference TRBV14 and TRBJ2-5, is as follows: EAGVTQFPSHSVIEKGQTVTLRCDPISGHDNLYWYRRVMGKEIKFLLHFVKESKQDESGMPNNRFLAERTGGTYSTLKVQPAELEDSGVYFCASSGRQTQETQYFGPGTRLLVL.

The rearrangement links TRBV6-1 to TRBJ2-6; D is uncertain. CDR1 and CDR2 (germline): MNHNS, SASEGT. V gave up 9 bases and J gave up 2 bases, with 5 bases separating them. This CDR3 comprises 12 residues. CDR3 residues: CASCAGANVLTF. CDR3 DNA: TGTGCCAGTTGTGCTGGGGCCAACGTCCTGACTTTC.

This clone has a handful of counts. Distinct nucleotide sequences in the sample also encode this CDR3. This rearrangement joins TRBV9 to TRBJ2-5; D gene uncertain. With 0 bases removed from V and 4 bases from J, the gap between germline ends came to 7 bases. From germline, CDR1 is SGDLS and CDR2 YYNGEE. This CDR3 is built from 13 residues. The CDR3 is CASSVAGGETQYF. The CDR3 nucleotides are TGTGCCAGCAGCGTAGCCGGTGGAGAGACCCAGTACTTC.

J is TRBJ2-1 and V is TRBV14; 7 bases are a match to TRBD2. V lost 1 base, J lost 9 bases, and 9 bases stayed unmatched. The CDR3 consists of 15 residues. Germline V CDR1 and CDR2: SGHDN, FVKESK. Here the CDR3 reads CASSQVKGLGREQFF. CDR3 nucleotides: TGTGCCAGCAGCCAAGTCAAAGGACTAGGCCGTGAGCAGTTCTTC.